The clone carrying this TCR beta chain was seen only once. This sample is part of a study of OX40 agonist ivuxolimab in advanced cancers. The repertoire was sequenced with immunoSEQ multiplex PCR; TCRdb's copy has only in-frame clones and lacks some. The sample lists 66,000 or so clones; about nine tenths were seen once. The trim removed 7 bases at V and 6 bases at J, leaving 14 bases unmatched. The CDR3 has 16 residues. Germline V lookup: CDR1 MNHEY, CDR2 SMNVEV (reference sequence). This chain joins TRBV27 and TRBJ2-2; 7 bases line up with TRBD2. The TCR comes from an adult with an advanced solid tumor such as melanoma, head and neck, liver or kidney cancer. Sample: CD4+ or CD8+ T cells sorted from blood, taken in a trial of the OX40 agonist ivuxolimab. CDR3 DNA: TGTGCCAGCACAAGAACCGGGGCGGGAGTCGCCGGGGAGCTGTTTTTT. Its translation: CASTRTGAGVAGELFF.